This T cell receptor (beta chain) originates from a study of shared clonotypes between healthy human individuals. Produced via immunoSEQ multiplex PCR; TCRdb's table is partial and in-frame only. Here the sample spans about a million clones, 60% to 80% being singletons. Donors were healthy HIV-negative adults without recently reported acute infections or vaccinations. CDR3 length: 16 residues. Germline-derived CDR1 and CDR2 are MNHNY and SVGAGI (reference sequence). Trimming took 5 bases from V and 3 from J; bases not matched to a gene: 10. Sequenced: memory CD4+ T cells from PBMCs. Subset: CD45RA-negative fraction. This sequence originates from a man in his late teens or twenties in good health. Some clones in this sample may be carry-over from other donors' samples. The chain links TRBV6-6 to TRBJ2-4; 7 bases fit TRBD1. In nucleotides, the CDR3 is TGTGCCAGCAGTCCTCGACAGGGCGTGGGCAAAAACATTCAGTACTTC. It encodes CASSPRQGVGKNIQYF.